The sequence of this T cell receptor beta chain was determined in a study of T cells after yellow fever vaccination. The CDR3 is 14 amino acids. Germline CDR1 is SGHRS and CDR2 is YFSETQ. V dropped 4 bases and J dropped 0 bases, with 10 bases sitting between them. This clonotype was detected ten times or more. TCRdb recomputed calls from the 5' RACE reads with MiXCR, one row per CDR3 protein. This table holds under 400,000 distinct CDR3 sequences, around 13% found once. The origin of this receptor is a man between 18 and 35 years old who received the YFV17D yellow fever vaccine. The material was CD4+ T cells sorted from PBMCs, obtained 15 days after the yellow fever booster vaccination. V and J are TRBV5-1 and TRBJ1-1, with TRBD1 as a possible D gene (6 bases). In DNA, the CDR3 is TGCGCCAGCAGCCTTCAGGGGATGAACACTGAAGCTTTCTTT. Its translation is CASSLQGMNTEAFF.